The 31 T cell receptor beta chains below were found in one sample sequenced in a study of cytomegalovirus exposure and HLA in healthy donors. The PCR ran on 60 Vbeta and 13 Jbeta primers. Some clones are missing from TCRdb's copy, which holds only in-frame ones; the method was immunoSEQ multiplex PCR. The table lists over 150,000 clones, around 80% of them singletons, with roughly 2% in the top ten. The specimen was PBMCs. All receptors derive from a man aged 35 to 55 in good health and CMV-seronegative.

In its sample, this clone was seen a few times. The V call is TRBV19, the J call TRBJ2-7; 7 bases fit TRBD1. Germline CDR1 LNHDA, CDR2 SQIVND (reference sequence). This CDR3 spans 16 amino acids. Germline trimming cut 5 bases from V and 3 bases from J; bases unmatched to any gene: 13. CDR3: CASSAQGQQPGYEQYF. The CDR3 nucleotides read TGTGCCAGTAGTGCCCAGGGACAGCAGCCAGGCTACGAGCAGTACTTC.

As to this clone: One end of the junction varies from germline; a read error may be responsible. The chain has TRBV6-1 and TRBJ1-5, with 8 bases lining up with TRBD1. The CDR3 runs 10 residues. The germline gives CDR1 MNHNS, CDR2 SASEGT. Here the CDR3 reads CASIMDRVYF. CDR3 coding DNA: TGTGCCAGCATAATGGACAGGGTGTATTTT.

A remark on this clone: Relative to the germline gene, one junction end is altered; a read error may explain this. This rearrangement joins TRBV7-7 to TRBJ2-7; D might be TRBD2 (7 bases). The CDR3 runs 13 residues. Germline V gene sequence: CDR1 SSHAT, CDR2 FNYEAQ (reference sequence). CDR3 in amino acids: CASSSEGGREQYF. CDR3 nucleotides: TGTGCTAGCAGCTCGGAGGGGGGGCGAGAGCAGTACTTC.

The chain carries TRBV6-5 and TRBJ2-3, with a tentative D call TRBD1 (5 bases). The germline V gene encodes CDR1 MNHEY and CDR2 SVGAGI. V was trimmed by 6 bases and J by 3 bases, leaving 10 bases between them. CDR3 size: 13 residues. The CDR3 loop reads CASRRGKTDTQYF. The CDR3 region has the DNA TGTGCCAGCAGAAGGGGAAAGACAGATACGCAGTATTTT.

This clone was seen a handful of times. V and J are TRBV6-1 and TRBJ1-4; TRBD1 is a possible D gene (5 bases). The CDR3 runs to 15 residues. V was cut by 0 bases and J by 7 bases, with 12 bases left in between. CDR1 and CDR2 (germline): MNHNS, SASEGT. The CDR3 nucleotides are TGTGCCAGCAGTGAAGCCTGGGGAGGGGCTGAAAAACTGTTTTTT. This codes for CASSEAWGGAEKLFF.

The chain combines TRBV14 with TRBJ2-2, with D perhaps matching TRBD2 (7 bases). Trimming took off 5 bases at V and 0 bases at J, with 16 bases between the two ends. Germline V lookup: CDR1 SGHDN, CDR2 FVKESK. CDR3 length: 17 amino acids. The CDR3 protein is CASSERAGATNTGELFF. The CDR3 DNA follows: TGTGCCAGCAGCGAAAGGGCGGGGGCTACGAACACCGGGGAGCTGTTTTTT.

This chain's CDR3 is CASRPRWGSGDTDTQYF. The DNA for the CDR3 is TGTGCCAGCAGACCGCGGTGGGGGAGCGGGGATACAGATACGCAGTATTTT. The chain recombines TRBV28 with TRBJ2-3; 7 bases align to TRBD2. The germline V gene encodes CDR1 MDHEN and CDR2 SYDVKM. This CDR3 has 17 residues. The J segment lost 3 bases and the V segment lost 6 bases, leaving 15 bases of the junction unmatched.

CDR3 residues: CASSPLGGDYTF. In nucleotides, the CDR3 is TGTGCCAGCAGCCCTCTAGGCGGGGACTACACCTTC. The gene calls are TRBV28 and TRBJ1-2, with unresolved D. Trimming removed 6 bases from V and 10 bases from J, with 15 bases in between. The CDR3 has 12 amino acids. Germline assignment: CDR1 MDHEN and CDR2 SYDVKM.

The rearrangement joins TRBV28 to TRBJ2-3, with a possible D match to TRBD2 (6 bases). Trimming cost V 7 bases and J 5 bases, with 25 bases left between them. From germline, CDR1 is MDHEN and CDR2 SYDVKM. There are 17 residues in the CDR3. The CDR3 protein is CASTVGGTPSGRDTQYF. For the CDR3, the DNA is TGTGCCAGCACTGTGGGCGGGACCCCCAGTGGCCGAGATACGCAGTATTTT.

The chain combines TRBV18 with TRBJ1-2; D is possibly TRBD1 (5 bases). V was cut by 3 bases and J by 4 bases, with 18 bases left in between. This CDR3 is 16 amino acids long. Germline CDR1 KGHSH, CDR2 LQKENI. The CDR3 here is CASSPSRQKTGYGYTF. The CDR3 DNA reads TGTGCCAGCTCACCGTCCCGACAAAAAACAGGCTATGGCTACACCTTC.

This chain connects TRBV6-5 to TRBJ2-1, with D possibly being TRBD2 (6 bases). Germline V gives CDR1 MNHEY, CDR2 SVGAGI. Trimming pared 2 bases from V and 6 bases from J, leaving 11 bases between. The CDR3 has 14 residues. CDR3: CASSYVGGSNEQFF. CDR3 DNA: TGTGCCAGCAGTTACGTGGGGGGTTCCAATGAGCAGTTCTTC.

The chain uses TRBV15 and TRBJ2-5; D unresolved. The J call is uncertain, as TRBJ2-7 better fits the DNA end. CDR1 LNHNV and CDR2 YYDKDF come from the germline V gene (reference sequence). The CDR3 is 18 amino acids. DNA for the CDR3: TGTGCCACCAGCAGAGCCACCCGAGGCGACTTCACTGCCTACGAGCAGTACTTC. Protein sequence: CATSRATRGDFTAYEQYF.

The chain combines TRBV18 with TRBJ2-1, with 9 bases identical to TRBD1. This CDR3 spans 12 amino acids. Trimming removed 3 bases from V and 12 bases from J; junction bases left unmatched: 3. Germline V CDR1 and CDR2: KGHSH, LQKENI. The CDR3 is CASSPEDRGQFF. The CDR3 DNA is TGTGCCAGCTCACCGGAGGACAGGGGGCAGTTCTTC.

The gene calls are TRBV7-9 and TRBJ2-7; D uncertain. V shed 5 bases and J shed 3 bases, with 14 bases lying between them. Germline V gene lookup returns CDR1 SEHNR and CDR2 FQNEAQ (reference sequence). The CDR3 contains 14 residues. The CDR3 sequence is CASSGEAGVYEQYF. The DNA of the CDR3 is TGTGCCAGCAGCGGTGAAGCCGGTGTCTACGAGCAGTACTTC. Looking up the rest from reference TRBV7-9 and TRBJ2-7 gives the full variable domain: DTGVSQNPRHKITKRGQNVTFRCDPISEHNRLYWYRQTLGQGPEFLTYFQNEAQLEKSRLLSDRFSAERPKGSFSTLEIQRTEQGDSAMYLCASSGEAGVYEQYFGPGTRLTVT.

V gene TRBV7-9 combines with J gene TRBJ1-2; 7 bases are a match to TRBD1. The germline V gene has CDR1 SEHNR and CDR2 FQNEAQ (reference sequence). After removal of 5 bases from V and 5 bases from J, the junction contained 11 bases not matched to a gene. The CDR3 spans 15 residues. The CDR3 loop is CASSLSSTGKYGYTF. DNA for the CDR3: TGTGCCAGCAGCCTATCCTCGACAGGGAAGTATGGCTACACCTTC.

This chain uses TRBV11-2 with TRBJ2-7, with 9 bases aligning to TRBD2. The CDR3 runs to 15 residues. With V trimmed by 2 bases and J by 2 bases, 4 bases remained unmatched. The germline CDR1 and CDR2 sequences are SGHAT and FQNNGV. The CDR3 here is CASSLRAGGPYEQYF. The CDR3, as DNA: TGTGCCAGCAGCTTACGGGCGGGAGGGCCCTACGAGCAGTACTTC.

The chain has TRBV6-1 and TRBJ1-5; 7 bases agree with TRBD1. V was clipped by 7 bases and J by 6 bases; unmatched bases: 9. Germline CDR1 MNHNS, CDR2 SASEGT. The CDR3 sequence is 14 residues long. CDR3 in amino acids: CASNGQEPGQPQHF. DNA for the CDR3: TGTGCCAGCAACGGACAGGAGCCAGGTCAGCCCCAGCATTTT.

This clone was recorded only once. V is TRBV7-2 and J is TRBJ2-7, with 8 bases lining up with TRBD2. Losses at the gene ends were 5 bases for V and 3 bases for J; bases not matched to a gene: 6. The CDR3 sequence is 14 residues long. CDR1 and CDR2 from the germline V gene are SGHTA and FQGNSA. CDR3: CASSRAGAHYEQYF. CDR3 bases: TGTGCCAGCAGCCGAGCGGGAGCCCACTACGAGCAGTACTTC.

This clone was seen only once. This chain connects TRBV5-4 to TRBJ1-2; 10 bases fit TRBD1. Trimming at V came to 4 bases and at J to 14 bases, leaving 14 bases not matched to a gene. Germline CDR1 is SGHNT and CDR2 is YYREEE (reference sequence). The CDR3 sequence is 14 residues long. The CDR3 reads CASSPPGQGTVDTF. The CDR3 nucleotides are TGTGCCAGCAGCCCACCGGGACAGGGGACCGTTGATACCTTC.

The chain joins TRBV5-1 to TRBJ1-2; perhaps TRBD1 as D (5 bases). Germline-derived CDR1 and CDR2 are SGHRS and YFSETQ. V lost 0 bases and J lost 1, with 10 bases in between. The CDR3 consists of 15 residues. CDR3 region: CASSLGGGGNYGYTF. Written as DNA, the CDR3 is TGCGCCAGCAGCTTGGGCGGCGGGGGTAACTATGGCTACACCTTC.

The rearrangement links TRBV27 to TRBJ2-3, with TRBD2 identical over 10 bases. The CDR3 consists of 16 residues. V was pared by 1 base and J by 11 bases, with 12 bases of the junction left unmatched. Germline V gene sequence: CDR1 MNHEY, CDR2 SMNVEV (reference sequence). CDR3 sequence: CASSLLGTSVPERQYF. The CDR3 nucleotides are TGTGCCAGCAGTTTATTGGGGACTAGCGTCCCAGAAAGGCAGTATTTT.

About this clone itself: Germline and junction disagree at one end, which may indicate a read error. The chain employs TRBV7-9 and TRBJ1-5; 8 bases are shared with TRBD1. Per the germline V gene, CDR1 is SEHNR and CDR2 is FQNEAQ (reference sequence). The CDR3 spans 15 residues. The CDR3 nucleotides are TGTTCCAGCAGCTTATCAGGGGGCCTTCATCAGCCCCAGCATTTT. It encodes CSSSLSGGLHQPQHF.

The CDR3 is CASSLSRLASNEQFF. The DNA of the CDR3 is TGTGCCAGCAGCCTTTCTCGACTAGCGTCAAATGAGCAGTTCTTC. The chain carries TRBV7-2 and TRBJ2-1, with 8 bases lining up with TRBD2. This CDR3 region has 15 residues. Germline lookup yields CDR1 SGHTA and CDR2 FQGNSA. The J segment lost 7 bases and the V segment lost 5 bases, leaving 10 bases of the junction unmatched.

This clone has only a few counts. The CDR3 DNA follows: TGTGCCAGCAGCTTGGAGGCAGGGTTGGCAGATACGCAGTATTTT. Its translation: CASSLEAGLADTQYF. This chain links TRBV5-5 with TRBJ2-3; D is perhaps TRBD1 (5 bases). This CDR3 contains 15 residues. The V gene's germline CDR1 is SGHKS and CDR2 YYEKEE (reference sequence). V lost 0 bases to trimming and J lost 4 bases, with 12 bases between them. The full variable domain, in which reference TRBV5-5 and TRBJ2-3 provide the parts outside the CDR3, is DAGVTQSPTHLIKTRGQQVTLRCSPISGHKSVSWYQQVLGQGPQFIFQYYEKEERGRGNFPDRFSARQFPNYSSELNVNALLLGDSALYLCASSLEAGLADTQYFGPGTRLTVL.

Details on this clone: Its ends do not fully match the called genes, so a read error is possible. J is TRBJ2-7 and V is TRBV7-7; D ambiguous. The CDR3 spans 13 residues. The germline CDR1 and CDR2 sequences are SSHAT and FNYEAQ (reference sequence). This CDR3 is CASSLSGSYEQYF. The DNA for the CDR3 is TGTGCTAGCAGCCTCTCCGGCTCCTACGAGCAGTACTTC.

The chain uses TRBV29-1 and TRBJ2-1; 10 nucleotides line up with TRBD1. V was clipped by 6 bases and J by 9 bases; unmatched bases: 8. Germline V gene data show CDR1 as SQVTM and CDR2 as ANQGSEA. CDR3 size: 13 residues. The CDR3: CSVDRQGALEQFF. Here the CDR3 DNA reads TGCAGCGTAGATAGACAGGGGGCGCTTGAGCAGTTCTTC.

Concerning this clone: The junction departs from the called germline gene at one end, perhaps through a read error. The chain carries TRBV5-4 and TRBJ2-4; 10 bases are shared with TRBD1. The CDR3 is made up of 15 amino acids. Germline loops: CDR1 SGHNT, CDR2 YYREEE (reference sequence). The CDR3 DNA sequence: TGTGCCAGCAGCGAGGACCGGGGACAGGGGAACAGTCAGTACTTC. Its translation is CASSEDRGQGNSQYF.

The chain uses TRBV4-2 and TRBJ2-7, with 7 bases that match TRBD2. J was trimmed by 3 bases and V by 5 bases; bases with no gene match: 7. Germline CDR1 is LGHNA and CDR2 is YNFKEQ. The CDR3 is 14 amino acids. CDR3 nucleotides: TGTGCCAGCAGCACGGCTAGCGGTCGCTACGAGCAGTACTTC. Its protein product is CASSTASGRYEQYF.

V is TRBV4-2 and J is TRBJ1-2, with TRBD1 matching 7 bases. CDR3 length: 15 residues. Trimming at V came to 2 bases and at J to 8 bases, leaving 11 bases not matched to a gene. Germline CDR1 reads LGHNA; CDR2 reads YNFKEQ. CDR3 in amino acids: CASSQPTGALGGYTF. The DNA of the CDR3 is TGTGCCAGCAGCCAACCCACAGGGGCTCTGGGGGGCTACACCTTC.

The chain uses TRBV6-6 and TRBJ2-7, with TRBD2 as a possible D gene (6 bases). This CDR3 is 15 amino acids long. Trimming took 6 bases from V and 0 from J, leaving 15 bases between them. CDR1 and CDR2 from the germline V gene are MNHNY and SVGAGI (reference sequence). In DNA form, the CDR3 reads TGTGCCAGCAGCCCCTCTGGCGGGGCCTCCTACGAGCAGTACTTC. Protein product: CASSPSGGASYEQYF.

The V call is TRBV7-2, the J call TRBJ2-7; D ambiguous. Trimming took off 2 bases at V and 3 bases at J, with 20 bases between the two ends. CDR1 is SGHTA, CDR2 FQGNSA, per germline. The CDR3 has 17 residues. The CDR3 DNA reads as TGTGCCAGCAGCTTATCCATCCTTACTCTGCGAAACTACGAGCAGTACTTC. This translates into CASSLSILTLRNYEQYF.